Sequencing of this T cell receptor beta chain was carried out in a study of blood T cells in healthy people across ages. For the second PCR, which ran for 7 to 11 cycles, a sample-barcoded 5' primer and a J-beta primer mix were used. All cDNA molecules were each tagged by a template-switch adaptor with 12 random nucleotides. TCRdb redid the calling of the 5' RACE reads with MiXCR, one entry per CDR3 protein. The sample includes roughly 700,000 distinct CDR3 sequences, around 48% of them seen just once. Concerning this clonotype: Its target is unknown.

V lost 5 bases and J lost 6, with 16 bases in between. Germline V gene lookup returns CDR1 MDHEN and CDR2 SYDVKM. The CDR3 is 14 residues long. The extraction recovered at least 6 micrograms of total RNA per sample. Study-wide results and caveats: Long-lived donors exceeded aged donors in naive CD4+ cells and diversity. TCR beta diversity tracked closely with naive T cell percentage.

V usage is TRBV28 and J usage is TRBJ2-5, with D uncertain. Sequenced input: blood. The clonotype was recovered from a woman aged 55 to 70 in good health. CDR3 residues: CASSQWNGPQTQYF. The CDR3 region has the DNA TGTGCCAGCAGTCAGTGGAATGGACCTCAGACCCAGTACTTC. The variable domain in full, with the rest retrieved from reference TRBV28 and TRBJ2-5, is DVKVTQSSRYLVKRTGEKVFLECVQDMDHENMFWYRQDPGLGLRLIYFSYDVKMKEKGDIPEGYSVSREKKERFSLILESASTNQTSMYLCASSQWNGPQTQYFGPGTRLLVL.